This is a list of T cell receptor beta chains from one sample in a study of T cells in Graves' hyperthyroidism and ophthalmopathy. TCRdb processed the multiplex PCR reads anew with MiXCR; each CDR3 protein has one entry. The sample includes hundreds of thousands of distinct CDR3 sequences, 14% seen only once; the top ten take roughly 10%. The sample taken for sequencing was blood. These receptors came from a woman under 30 with Graves' hyperthyroidism. CDR3s leave out the opening cysteine and the closing phenylalanine or tryptophan.

v_gene,j_gene,CDR3aa
TRBV28,TRBJ1-4,ASSDWGGGTNEKLF
TRBV20-1,TRBJ1-6,SASRQESPLH
TRBV7-9,TRBJ2-5,ASSKAGARETQY
TRBV11-2,TRBJ2-1,ASRSASRNEQF
TRBV29-1,TRBJ1-2,SVARGVDGYT
TRBV9,TRBJ1-4,ASSPGPGNEKLF
TRBV3-1,TRBJ2-1,ASRRGTGGYNEQF
TRBV5-5,TRBJ2-1,ASSTPRPGTGVDEQF
TRBV14,TRBJ1-6,ASSQDIRNSPLH
TRBV20-1,TRBJ1-5,SASVGTGNYQPQH
TRBV28,TRBJ2-5,ASNLLGAQETQY